This T cell receptor beta chain was captured by sequencing in a study of T cell changes during pregnancy in multiple sclerosis. Method: immunoSEQ multiplex PCR; TCRdb's copy keeps in-frame clones and lacks some. Of 65,000 to 85,000 clones listed, around 94% are singletons. There are 17 residues in the CDR3. V was shortened by 1 base and J by 3 bases, with 17 bases between the two germline ends. Germline lookup yields CDR1 SNHLY and CDR2 FYNNEI. This specimen was peripheral blood, taken in the second trimester of pregnancy. The chain employs TRBV2 and TRBJ2-3; possibly TRBD2 for D (7 bases). The origin of this receptor is a female donor in good health, enrolled as a control in a pregnancy study. The CDR3 loop reads CASSEGGRERLTDTQYF. The CDR3 DNA reads as TGTGCCAGCAGTGAAGGGGGGCGGGAGAGGCTGACAGATACGCAGTATTTT.